The T cell receptor (beta chain) described here comes from a study of response to subunit inactivated influenza vaccine. Study-wide results and limits: A suggestion made by the authors is that each seasonal influenza vaccination recruits few new T cells.

This clonotype was seen repeatedly, ten times or more. The antigen remains unidentified. MiXCR, run by TCRdb on the RT-PCR reads, gives a single entry per CDR3 protein. Of roughly 570,000 distinct CDR3 sequences in the sample, 10% to 15% were seen once. The sequences come from PBMCs from blood, collected around seven weeks after vaccination. The TCR comes from a man aged 45-60 years who received an inactivated influenza vaccine.

Here the CDR3 reads CASSLSPGQYTEAFF. DNA of the CDR3: TGTGCCAGCAGTTTATCCCCGGGACAGTACACTGAAGCTTTCTTT. The rearrangement uses TRBV12-3 or TRBV12-4 and TRBJ1-1, with 7 bases lining up with TRBD1. The length of the CDR3 is 15 residues. After removal of 2 bases from V and 3 bases from J, the junction contained 6 bases not matched to a gene.